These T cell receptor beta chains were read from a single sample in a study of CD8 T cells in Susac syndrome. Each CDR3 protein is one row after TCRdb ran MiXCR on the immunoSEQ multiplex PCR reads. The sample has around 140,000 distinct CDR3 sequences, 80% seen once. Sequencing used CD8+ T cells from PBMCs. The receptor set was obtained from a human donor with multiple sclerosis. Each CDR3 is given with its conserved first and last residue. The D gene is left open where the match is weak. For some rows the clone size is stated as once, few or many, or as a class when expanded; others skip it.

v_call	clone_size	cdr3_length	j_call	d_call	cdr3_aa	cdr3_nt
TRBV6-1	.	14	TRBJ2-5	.	CASSQWHLQETQYF	TGTGCCAGCAGCCAATGGCATCTACAAGAGACCCAGTACTTC
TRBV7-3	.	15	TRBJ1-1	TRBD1	CASSLMGQGVEEAFF	TGTGCCAGCAGCTTAATGGGACAGGGGGTCGAGGAGGCTTTCTTT
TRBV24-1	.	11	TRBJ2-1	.	CATRSDNEQFF	TGTGCCACCAGGTCAGACAATGAGCAGTTCTTC
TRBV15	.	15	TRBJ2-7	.	CATSSPGGLSGEQYF	TGTGCCACCAGCAGTCCCGGGGGGCTTTCGGGGGAGCAGTACTTC
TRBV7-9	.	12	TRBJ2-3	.	CASSQEGDTQYF	TGTGCCAGCAGCCAAGAGGGGGATACGCAGTATTTT
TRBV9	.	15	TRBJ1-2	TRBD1	CASSRTGGAGHGYTF	TGTGCCAGCAGCAGGACAGGGGGCGCGGGACATGGCTACACCTTC
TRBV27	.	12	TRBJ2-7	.	CASSSGPNEQYF	TGTGCCAGCAGTTCGGGCCCCAACGAGCAGTACTTC
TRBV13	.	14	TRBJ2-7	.	CASSWGDSTYEQYF	TGTGCCAGCAGCTGGGGGGACAGCACCTACGAGCAGTACTTC
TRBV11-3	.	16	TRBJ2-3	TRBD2	CASSLWTSGNTDTQYF	TGTGCCAGCAGCCTCTGGACTAGCGGGAACACAGATACGCAGTATTTT
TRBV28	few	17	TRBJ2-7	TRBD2	CASSLAYSGASSYEQYF	TGTGCCAGCAGTTTAGCCTATAGCGGGGCTAGCTCCTACGAGCAGTACTTC